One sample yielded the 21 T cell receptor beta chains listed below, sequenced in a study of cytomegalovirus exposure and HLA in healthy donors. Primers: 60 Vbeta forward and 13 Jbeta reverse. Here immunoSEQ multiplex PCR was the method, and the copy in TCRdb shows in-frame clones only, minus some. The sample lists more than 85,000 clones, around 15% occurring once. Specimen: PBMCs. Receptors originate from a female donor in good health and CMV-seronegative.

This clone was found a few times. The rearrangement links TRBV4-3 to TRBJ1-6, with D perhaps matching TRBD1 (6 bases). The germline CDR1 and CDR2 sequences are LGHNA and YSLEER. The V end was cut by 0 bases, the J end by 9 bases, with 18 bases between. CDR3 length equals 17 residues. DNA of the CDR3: TGCGCCAGCAGCCAAGACGTTCCGGGCAGGGGCGGTTCACCCCTCCACTTT. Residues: CASSQDVPGRGGSPLHF.

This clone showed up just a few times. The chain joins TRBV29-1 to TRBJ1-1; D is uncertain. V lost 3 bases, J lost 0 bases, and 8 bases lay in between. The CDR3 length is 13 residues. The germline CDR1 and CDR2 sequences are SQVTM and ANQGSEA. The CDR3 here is CSVDPGMNTEAFF. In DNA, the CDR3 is TGCAGCGTTGATCCGGGGATGAACACTGAAGCTTTCTTT. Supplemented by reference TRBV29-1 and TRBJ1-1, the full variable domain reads SAVISQKPSRDICQRGTSLTIQCQVDSQVTMMFWYRQQPGQSLTLIATANQGSEATYESGFVIDKFPISRPNLTFSTLTVSNMSPEDSSIYLCSVDPGMNTEAFFGQGTRLTVV.

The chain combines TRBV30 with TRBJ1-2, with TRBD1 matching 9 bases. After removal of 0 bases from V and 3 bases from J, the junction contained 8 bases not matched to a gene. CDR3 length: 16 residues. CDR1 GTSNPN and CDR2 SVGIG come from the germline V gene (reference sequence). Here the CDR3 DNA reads TGTGCCTGGAGTGTAAACAGGGGGCGAACAGACTATGGCTACACCTTC. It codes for CAWSVNRGRTDYGYTF.

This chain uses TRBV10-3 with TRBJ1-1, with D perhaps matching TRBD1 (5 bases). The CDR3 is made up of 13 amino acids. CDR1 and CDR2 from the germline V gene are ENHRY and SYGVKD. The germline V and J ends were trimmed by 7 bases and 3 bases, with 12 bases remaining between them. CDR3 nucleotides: TGTGCCATCAAAGGGGTTCGGGACACTGAAGCTTTCTTT. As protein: CAIKGVRDTEAFF.

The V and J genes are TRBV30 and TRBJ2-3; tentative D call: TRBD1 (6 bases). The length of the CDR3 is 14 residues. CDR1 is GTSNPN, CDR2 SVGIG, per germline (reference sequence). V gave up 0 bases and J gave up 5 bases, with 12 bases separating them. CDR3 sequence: CAWSVRDRIDTQYF. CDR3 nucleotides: TGTGCCTGGAGTGTACGAGACAGGATAGATACGCAGTATTTT.

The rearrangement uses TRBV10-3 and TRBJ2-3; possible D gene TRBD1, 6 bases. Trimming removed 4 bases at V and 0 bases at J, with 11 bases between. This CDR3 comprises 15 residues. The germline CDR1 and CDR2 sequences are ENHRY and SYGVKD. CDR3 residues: CAISGGTTSTDTQYF. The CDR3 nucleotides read TGTGCCATCAGTGGGGGGACAACTAGCACAGATACGCAGTATTTT.

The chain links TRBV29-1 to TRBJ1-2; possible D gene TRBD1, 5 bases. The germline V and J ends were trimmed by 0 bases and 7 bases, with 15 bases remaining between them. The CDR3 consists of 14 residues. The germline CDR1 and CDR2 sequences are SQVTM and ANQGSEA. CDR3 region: CSVEEIGGTSGYTF. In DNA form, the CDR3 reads TGCAGCGTTGAAGAGATAGGAGGGACCAGTGGCTACACCTTC.

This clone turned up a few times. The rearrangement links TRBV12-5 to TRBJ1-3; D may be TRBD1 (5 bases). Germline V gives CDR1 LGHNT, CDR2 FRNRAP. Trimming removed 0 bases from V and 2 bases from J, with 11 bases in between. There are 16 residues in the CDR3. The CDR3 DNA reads TGTGCTAGTGGTTTGGTACAAGGGGTGGCTGGAAACACCATATATTTT. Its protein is CASGLVQGVAGNTIYF.

The CDR3 reads CASSDGVGTEAFF. The CDR3 DNA follows: TGTGCCAGCAGCGACGGGGTGGGGACTGAAGCTTTCTTT. The rearrangement joins TRBV9 to TRBJ1-1; D is uncertain. CDR3 size: 13 residues. Germline V lookup: CDR1 SGDLS, CDR2 YYNGEE. V was pared by 3 bases and J by 5 bases, with 11 bases between.

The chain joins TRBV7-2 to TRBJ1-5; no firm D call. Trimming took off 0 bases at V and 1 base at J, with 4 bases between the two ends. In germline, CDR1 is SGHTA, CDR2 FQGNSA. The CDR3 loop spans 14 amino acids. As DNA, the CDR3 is TGTGCCAGCAGCTTAGCGGCCAGCAATCAGCCCCAGCATTTT. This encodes CASSLAASNQPQHF.

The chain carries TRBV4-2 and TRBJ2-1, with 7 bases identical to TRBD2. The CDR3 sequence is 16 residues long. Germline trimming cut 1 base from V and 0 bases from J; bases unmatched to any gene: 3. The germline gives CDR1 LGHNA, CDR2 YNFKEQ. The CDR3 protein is CASSQGPSGSYNEQFF. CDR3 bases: TGTGCCAGCAGCCAAGGTCCTAGCGGCTCCTACAATGAGCAGTTCTTC.

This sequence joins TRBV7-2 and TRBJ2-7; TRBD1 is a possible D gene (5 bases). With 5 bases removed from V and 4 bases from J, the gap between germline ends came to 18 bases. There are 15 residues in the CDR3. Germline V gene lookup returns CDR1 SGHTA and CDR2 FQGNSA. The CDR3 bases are TGTGCCAGCAGCCACCAAGGCGACAGAAATTACGAGCAGTACTTC. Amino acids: CASSHQGDRNYEQYF. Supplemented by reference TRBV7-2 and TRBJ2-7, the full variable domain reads GAGVSQSPSNKVTEKGKDVELRCDPISGHTALYWYRQSLGQGLEFLIYFQGNSAPDKSGLPSDRFSAERTGGSVSTLTIQRTQQEDSAVYLCASSHQGDRNYEQYFGPGTRLTVT.

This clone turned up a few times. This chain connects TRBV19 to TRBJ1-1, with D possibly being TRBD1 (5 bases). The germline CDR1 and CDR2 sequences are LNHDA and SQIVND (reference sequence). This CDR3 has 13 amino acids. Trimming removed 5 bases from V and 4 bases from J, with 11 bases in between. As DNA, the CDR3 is TGTGCCAGTAGTTCCACAGGAAGCACTGAAGCTTTCTTT. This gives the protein CASSSTGSTEAFF.

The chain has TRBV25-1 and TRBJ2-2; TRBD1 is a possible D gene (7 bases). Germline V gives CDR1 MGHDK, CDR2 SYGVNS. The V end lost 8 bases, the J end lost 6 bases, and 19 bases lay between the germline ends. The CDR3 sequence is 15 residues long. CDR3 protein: CASGEAGGYPGELFF. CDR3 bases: TGTGCCAGCGGGGAGGCAGGGGGTTATCCCGGGGAGCTGTTTTTT.

The CDR3 is CATQSGTGEKGANVLTF. DNA of the CDR3: TGTGCCACCCAATCCGGGACAGGGGAAAAGGGGGCCAACGTCCTGACTTTC. The rearrangement links TRBV10-3 to TRBJ2-6; 10 bases are shared with TRBD1. CDR3 size: 17 residues. CDR1 is ENHRY, CDR2 SYGVKD, per germline. J was trimmed by 4 bases and V by 10 bases; bases with no gene match: 13.

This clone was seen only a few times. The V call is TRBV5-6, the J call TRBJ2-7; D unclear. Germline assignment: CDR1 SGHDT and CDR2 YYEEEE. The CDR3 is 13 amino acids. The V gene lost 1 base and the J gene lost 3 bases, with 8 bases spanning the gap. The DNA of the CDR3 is TGTGCCAGCAGCTTGTTTTTTCTCTACGAGCAGTACTTC. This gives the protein CASSLFFLYEQYF.

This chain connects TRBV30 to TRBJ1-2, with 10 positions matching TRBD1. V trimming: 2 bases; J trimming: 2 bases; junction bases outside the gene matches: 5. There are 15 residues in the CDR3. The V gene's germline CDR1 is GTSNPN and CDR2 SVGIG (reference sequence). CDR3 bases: TGTGCCTGGAGTAAAGACAGGGGGCCGAACTATGGCTACACCTTC. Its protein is CAWSKDRGPNYGYTF.

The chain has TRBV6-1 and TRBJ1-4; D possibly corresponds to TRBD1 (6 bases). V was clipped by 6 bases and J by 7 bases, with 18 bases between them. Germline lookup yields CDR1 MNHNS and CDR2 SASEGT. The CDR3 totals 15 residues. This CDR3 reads CASRDYREGSEKLFF. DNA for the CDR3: TGTGCCAGCAGAGACTACAGGGAAGGTAGTGAAAAACTGTTTTTT.

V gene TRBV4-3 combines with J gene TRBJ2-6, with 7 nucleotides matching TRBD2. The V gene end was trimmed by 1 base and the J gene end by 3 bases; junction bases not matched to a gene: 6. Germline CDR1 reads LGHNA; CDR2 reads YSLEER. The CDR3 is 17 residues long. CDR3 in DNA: TGCGCCAGCAGCCAAGTAATGGGGGGGGTTGGGGCCAACGTCCTGACTTTC. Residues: CASSQVMGGVGANVLTF.

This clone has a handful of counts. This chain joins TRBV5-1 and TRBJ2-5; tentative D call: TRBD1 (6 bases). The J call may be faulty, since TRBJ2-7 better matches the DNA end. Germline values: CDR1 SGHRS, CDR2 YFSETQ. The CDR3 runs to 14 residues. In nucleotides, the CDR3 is TGCGCCAGCCGGCCAACAGGGAATCGCTACGAGCAGTACTTC. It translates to CASRPTGNRYEQYF.

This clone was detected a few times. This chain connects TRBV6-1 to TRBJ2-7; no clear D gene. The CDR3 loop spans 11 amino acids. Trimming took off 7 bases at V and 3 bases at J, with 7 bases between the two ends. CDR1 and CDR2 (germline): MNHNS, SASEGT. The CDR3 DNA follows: TGTGCCAGCATATACGGCTACGAGCAGTACTTC. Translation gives CASIYGYEQYF.